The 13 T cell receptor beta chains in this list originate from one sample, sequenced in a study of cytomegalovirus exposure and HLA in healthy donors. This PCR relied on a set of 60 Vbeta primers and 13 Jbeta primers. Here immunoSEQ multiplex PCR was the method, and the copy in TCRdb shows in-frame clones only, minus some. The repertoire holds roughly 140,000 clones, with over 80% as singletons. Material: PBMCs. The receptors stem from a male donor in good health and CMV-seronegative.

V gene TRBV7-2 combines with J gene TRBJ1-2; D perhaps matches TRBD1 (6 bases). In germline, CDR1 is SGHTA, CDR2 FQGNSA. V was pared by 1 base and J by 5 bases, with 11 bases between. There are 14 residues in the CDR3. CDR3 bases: TGTGCCAGCAGCTTAGGGGGGCCGCGTTATGGCTACACCTTC. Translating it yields CASSLGGPRYGYTF.

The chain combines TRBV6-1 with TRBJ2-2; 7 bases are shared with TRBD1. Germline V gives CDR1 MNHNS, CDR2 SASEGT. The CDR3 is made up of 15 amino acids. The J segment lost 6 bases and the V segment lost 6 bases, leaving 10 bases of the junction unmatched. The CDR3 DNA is TGTGCCAGCAGCGCCCTTACAGGGGTCCCCGGGGAGCTGTTTTTT. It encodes CASSALTGVPGELFF.

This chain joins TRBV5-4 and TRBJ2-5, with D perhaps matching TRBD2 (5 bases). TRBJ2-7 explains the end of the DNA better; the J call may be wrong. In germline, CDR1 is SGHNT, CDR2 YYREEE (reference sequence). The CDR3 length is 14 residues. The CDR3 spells CASSLRDFSSEQYF. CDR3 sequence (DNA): TGTGCCAGCAGCCTCCGGGATTTCTCGTCCGAGCAGTACTTC.

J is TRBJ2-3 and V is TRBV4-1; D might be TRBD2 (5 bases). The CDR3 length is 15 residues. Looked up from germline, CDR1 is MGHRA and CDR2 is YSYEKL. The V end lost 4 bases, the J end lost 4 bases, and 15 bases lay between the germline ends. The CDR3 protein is CASSPTHGGSDTQYF. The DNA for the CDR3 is TGCGCCAGCAGCCCAACGCACGGAGGTTCAGATACGCAGTATTTT.

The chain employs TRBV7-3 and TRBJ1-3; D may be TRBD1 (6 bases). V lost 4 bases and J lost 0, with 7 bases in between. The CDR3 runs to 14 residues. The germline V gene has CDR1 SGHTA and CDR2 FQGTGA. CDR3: CASSSGASGNTIYF. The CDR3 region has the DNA TGTGCCAGCAGCTCAGGGGCCTCTGGAAACACCATATATTTT.

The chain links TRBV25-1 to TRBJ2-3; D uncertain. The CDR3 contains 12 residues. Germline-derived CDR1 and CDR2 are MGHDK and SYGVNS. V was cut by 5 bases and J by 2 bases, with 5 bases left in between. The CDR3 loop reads CASSINTDTQYF. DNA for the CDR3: TGTGCCAGCAGTATAAACACAGATACGCAGTATTTT. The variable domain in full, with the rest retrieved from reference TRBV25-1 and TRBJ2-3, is EADIYQTPRYLVIGTGKKITLECSQTMGHDKMYWYQQDPGMELHLIHYSYGVNSTEKGDLSSESTVSRIRTEHFPLTLESARPSHTSQYLCASSINTDTQYFGPGTRLTVL.

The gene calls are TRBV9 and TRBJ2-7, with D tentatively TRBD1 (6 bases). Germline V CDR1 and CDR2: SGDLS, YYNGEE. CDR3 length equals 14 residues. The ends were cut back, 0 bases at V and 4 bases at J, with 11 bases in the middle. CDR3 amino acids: CASSVGGRPYEQYF. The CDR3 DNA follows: TGTGCCAGCAGCGTAGGGGGGCGCCCTTACGAGCAGTACTTC.

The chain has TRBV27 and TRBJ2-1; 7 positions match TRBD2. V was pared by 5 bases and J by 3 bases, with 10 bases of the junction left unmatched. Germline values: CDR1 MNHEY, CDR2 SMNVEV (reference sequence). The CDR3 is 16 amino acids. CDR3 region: CASSPRSGGYYNEQFF. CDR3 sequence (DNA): TGTGCCAGCAGTCCCCGTTCGGGGGGATACTACAATGAGCAGTTCTTC.

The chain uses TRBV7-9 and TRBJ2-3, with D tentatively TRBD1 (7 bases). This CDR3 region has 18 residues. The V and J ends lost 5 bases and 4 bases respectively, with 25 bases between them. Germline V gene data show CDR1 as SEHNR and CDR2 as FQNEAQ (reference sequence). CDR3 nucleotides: TGTGCCAGCAGCCGATCCCGACAGGGACTTGAAATCGCAGATACGCAGTATTTT. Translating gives CASSRSRQGLEIADTQYF. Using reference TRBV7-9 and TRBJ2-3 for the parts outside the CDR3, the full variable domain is DTGVSQNPRHKITKRGQNVTFRCDPISEHNRLYWYRQTLGQGPEFLTYFQNEAQLEKSRLLSDRFSAERPKGSFSTLEIQRTEQGDSAMYLCASSRSRQGLEIADTQYFGPGTRLTVL.

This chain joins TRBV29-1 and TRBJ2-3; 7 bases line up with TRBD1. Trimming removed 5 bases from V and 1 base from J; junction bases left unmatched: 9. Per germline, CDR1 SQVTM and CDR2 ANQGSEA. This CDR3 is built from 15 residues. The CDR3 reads CSVPQTGWGTDTQYF. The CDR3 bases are TGCAGCGTTCCGCAGACAGGGTGGGGCACAGATACGCAGTATTTT.

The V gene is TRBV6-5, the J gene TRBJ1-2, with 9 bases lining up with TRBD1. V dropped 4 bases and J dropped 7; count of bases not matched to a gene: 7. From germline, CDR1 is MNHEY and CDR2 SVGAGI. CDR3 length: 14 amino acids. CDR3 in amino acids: CASSLRGTGSGYTF. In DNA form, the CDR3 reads TGTGCCAGCAGTTTGAGAGGGACAGGGAGTGGCTACACCTTC.

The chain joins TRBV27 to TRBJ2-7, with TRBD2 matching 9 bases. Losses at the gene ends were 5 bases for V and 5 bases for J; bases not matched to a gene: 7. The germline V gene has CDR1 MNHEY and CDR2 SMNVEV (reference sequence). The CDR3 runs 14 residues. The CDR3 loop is CASSHSGSPHEQYF. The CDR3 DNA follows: TGTGCCAGCAGTCATAGCGGGAGTCCCCACGAGCAGTACTTC.

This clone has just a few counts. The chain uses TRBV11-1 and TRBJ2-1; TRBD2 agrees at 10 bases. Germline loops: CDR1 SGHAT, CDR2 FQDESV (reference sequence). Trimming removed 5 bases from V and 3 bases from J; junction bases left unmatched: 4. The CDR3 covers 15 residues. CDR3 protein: CASSTRTSGYNEQFF. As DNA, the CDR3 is TGTGCCAGCAGCACGCGGACTAGCGGCTACAATGAGCAGTTCTTC.